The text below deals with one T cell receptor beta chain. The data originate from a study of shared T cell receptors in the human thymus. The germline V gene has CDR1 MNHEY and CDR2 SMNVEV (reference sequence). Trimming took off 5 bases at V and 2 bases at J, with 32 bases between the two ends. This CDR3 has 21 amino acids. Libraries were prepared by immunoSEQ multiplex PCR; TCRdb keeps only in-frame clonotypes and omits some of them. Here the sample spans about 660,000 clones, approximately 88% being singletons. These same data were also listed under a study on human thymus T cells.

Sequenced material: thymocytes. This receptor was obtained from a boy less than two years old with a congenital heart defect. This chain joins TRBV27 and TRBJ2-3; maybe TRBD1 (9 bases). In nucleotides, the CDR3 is TGTGCCAGCAGTCACCCGCGGGACAGGGCCCATAGCGGGGCCCACACAGATACGCAGTATTTT. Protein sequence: CASSHPRDRAHSGAHTDTQYF.